This T cell receptor (beta chain) derives from a study of blood T cell repertoires in COVID-19. The wider study: Samples came from the United States, Italy and Spain, spanning acute and convalescent COVID-19. T cells, B-cell-depleted T cells, or PBMCs provided the cDNA or gDNA that served as material.

The germline CDR1 and CDR2 sequences are SGHKS and YYEKEE (reference sequence). The J segment lost 3 bases and the V segment lost 3 bases, leaving 14 bases of the junction unmatched. The CDR3 loop spans 18 amino acids. In the authors' methods: The assay estimated nucleated cells by amplifying reference gene primers. Clones were sequenced by immunoSEQ multiplex PCR, and TCRdb holds only the in-frame ones, with some missing. V and J calls and clone size are copied from that table; D and trimming were computed from the DNA. The sample has some 60,000 clones, roughly nine tenths seen once. Input material: peripheral blood. V usage is TRBV5-5 and J usage is TRBJ1-1; TRBD1 matches 10 bases. The clonotype was recovered from a man aged 60-69 years with acute or convalescent COVID-19. The CDR3 loop reads CASSCPGTGVPNDTEAFF. The CDR3 DNA follows: TGTGCCAGCAGCTGCCCAGGGACAGGGGTGCCGAACGACACTGAAGCTTTCTTT.